This T cell receptor beta chain emerged from a study of blood T cell repertoires in COVID-19. The CDR3 length is 17 residues. Germline V lookup: CDR1 MNHEY, CDR2 SMNVEV (reference sequence). Unmatched junction bases numbered 5, after V lost 5 bases and J lost 0 bases. Produced via immunoSEQ multiplex PCR; TCRdb's table is partial and in-frame only. The sample has about 150,000 clones, 88% seen once; the top ten hold around 6.7%. The receptor was derived from a woman aged 50 to 60 who had recovered from COVID-19. This chain links TRBV27 with TRBJ2-2, with TRBD2 matching over 11 bases. What was sequenced was PBMCs or T cells enriched from blood (not recorded which). CDR3 sequence reads: CASSRTSGGSNTGELFF. DNA of the CDR3: TGTGCCAGCAGTCGTACTAGCGGGGGATCGAACACCGGGGAGCTGTTTTTT.